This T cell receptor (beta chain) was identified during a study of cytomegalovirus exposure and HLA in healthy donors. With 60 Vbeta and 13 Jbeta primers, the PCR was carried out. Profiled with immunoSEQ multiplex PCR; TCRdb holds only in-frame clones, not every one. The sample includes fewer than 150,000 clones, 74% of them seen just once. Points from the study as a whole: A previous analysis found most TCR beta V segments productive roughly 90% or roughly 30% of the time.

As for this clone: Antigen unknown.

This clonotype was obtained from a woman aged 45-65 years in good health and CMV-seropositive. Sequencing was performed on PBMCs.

The CDR3 bases are TGTGCCAGCAGCACAAGCGGGACTAGCGGGGTCAATGAGCAGTTCTTC. As protein: CASSTSGTSGVNEQFF. V usage is TRBV27 and J usage is TRBJ2-1, with 13 bases identical to TRBD2. CDR1 MNHEY and CDR2 SMNVEV come from the germline V gene (reference sequence). J lost 6 bases, V lost 6 bases, and 8 bases had no gene match. CDR3 size: 16 residues.